The clone carrying this TCR beta chain was found many times. These data come from a study of T cells in Graves' hyperthyroidism and ophthalmopathy. Absence of ophthalmopathy progression within 18 months defined stable Graves' hyperthyroidism. Hyperthyroidism, newly diagnosed and lasting under 2 months, affected patients aged 18 to 65. The study excluded patients with uncontrolled infection, other autoimmune disease, pregnancy or lactation. Amplified TCR beta CDR3 regions derived from RNA transcripts. Using the HTBI primer set, a first-round RT-PCR was run on the TCR CDR3. TCRdb reprocessed the multiplex PCR reads with MiXCR, giving one entry per CDR3 protein. The table records under 400,000 distinct CDR3 sequences, just under 25% of them present only once. The CDR3 extends over 16 amino acids. Trimming stripped 5 bases from V and 4 bases from J, with 20 bases between. Germline V gives CDR1 SGHVS, CDR2 FQNEAQ.

This clonotype originated in a man aged 45-65 years with Graves' hyperthyroidism. The chain recombines TRBV7-8 with TRBJ1-1, with D uncertain. The sample consisted of blood. The CDR3 DNA is TGTGCCAGCAGCGATACAGCCCGGGCTTGGGGCACTGAAGCTTTCTTT. Translation: CASSDTARAWGTEAFF. The full variable domain, with the rest looked up from reference TRBV7-8 and TRBJ1-1, is GAGVSQSPRYKVAKRGQDVALRCDPISGHVSLFWYQQALGQGPEFLTYFQNEAQLDKSGLPSDRFFAERPEGSVSTLKIQRTQQEDSAVYLCASSDTARAWGTEAFFGQGTRLTVV.